A single sample gave rise to the 18 T cell receptor beta chains below, sequenced in a study of CD8 T cells in ankylosing spondylitis. TCRdb independently ran MiXCR on the 5' RACE reads; one entry per CDR3 protein. Of some 220,000 distinct CDR3 sequences in the sample, over 9.5% were seen once. The sequenced material came from blood, either unsorted or a sorted T cell fraction (not recorded which). All receptors derive from a male donor with ankylosing spondylitis or in good health (not recorded which).

Many counts were recorded for this clonotype. The chain recombines TRBV19 with TRBJ1-1; D is undetermined. The CDR3 contains 12 residues. V was trimmed by 8 bases and J by 1 base, leaving 8 bases between them. CDR1 LNHDA and CDR2 SQIVND come from the germline V gene (reference sequence). The CDR3 sequence is CASGWANTEAFF. CDR3 nucleotides: TGTGCCAGTGGATGGGCGAACACTGAAGCTTTCTTT.

This clonotype was observed many times. The V call is TRBV6-6, the J call TRBJ2-7; 10 bases map to TRBD1. With 7 bases clipped from V and 4 bases from J, the junction kept 4 bases outside the gene matches. This CDR3 spans 13 amino acids. Germline V gene lookup returns CDR1 MNHNY and CDR2 SVGAGI (reference sequence). CDR3 sequence (DNA): TGTGCCAGCACCTGGACAGGGGGTTACGAGCAGTACTTC. It encodes CASTWTGGYEQYF.

In this sample, this clonotype turned up many times. J is TRBJ2-4 and V is TRBV9; D not resolved. This CDR3 contains 13 residues. The germline V gene has CDR1 SGDLS and CDR2 YYNGEE. V was cut by 0 bases and J by 9 bases, with 10 bases left in between. In nucleotides, the CDR3 is TGTGCCAGCAGCGTAGAGACGGATGGCATTCAGTACTTC. It translates to CASSVETDGIQYF.

The chain joins TRBV3-1 to TRBJ2-1; 10 nucleotides match TRBD2. J gave up 3 bases and V 5 bases, and 4 bases lay outside the gene matches. This CDR3 contains 15 residues. Germline V CDR1 and CDR2: LGHDT, YNNKEL (reference sequence). The CDR3 bases are TGTGCCAGCAGCTTTACTAGCGGGGTCTACAATGAGCAGTTCTTC. It translates to CASSFTSGVYNEQFF.

This clonotype has a count of ten or more. The gene calls are TRBV6-2 or TRBV6-3 and TRBJ2-1; D is ambiguous. In germline, CDR1 is MNHEY, CDR2 SVGEGT. Trimming shortened V by 5 bases and J by 6 bases, and 14 bases separated the two germline ends. The CDR3 covers 14 residues. CDR3 sequence reads: CASSRTFTINEQFF. The CDR3 DNA reads TGTGCCAGCAGTCGAACATTCACCATCAATGAGCAGTTCTTC.

This clonotype was seen many times. Written as DNA, the CDR3 is TGCGCCAGCAGCTACCTCCAAGAGACCCAGTACTTC. It translates to CASSYLQETQYF. V is TRBV5-1 and J is TRBJ2-5; D remains ambiguous. This CDR3 region has 12 residues. Germline V gene lookup returns CDR1 SGHRS and CDR2 YFSETQ. The V gene lost 3 bases and the J gene lost 1 base, with 4 bases spanning the gap.

This clonotype was found many times. The chain employs TRBV6-1 and TRBJ2-2; D gene unclear. The CDR3 consists of 14 residues. Germline CDR1 MNHNS, CDR2 SASEGT. Trimming removed 5 bases at V and 7 bases at J, with 14 bases between. Here the CDR3 reads CASSPSTAGGELFF. The CDR3, as DNA: TGTGCCAGCAGTCCTTCGACTGCCGGCGGGGAGCTGTTTTTT.

There are many counts of this clonotype. The gene calls are TRBV29-1 and TRBJ1-1; maybe TRBD1 (6 bases). Germline CDR1 SQVTM, CDR2 ANQGSEA. The CDR3 totals 12 residues. V lost 6 bases and J 13 bases, leaving 21 bases between the germline ends. The CDR3 sequence is CSVHRGGAEGFF. In DNA, the CDR3 is TGCAGCGTCCACCGGGGGGGGGCTGAGGGTTTCTTT. The whole variable domain, filled in from reference TRBV29-1 and TRBJ1-1, reads SAVISQKPSRDICQRGTSLTIQCQVDSQVTMMFWYRQQPGQSLTLIATANQGSEATYESGFVIDKFPISRPNLTFSTLTVSNMSPEDSSIYLCSVHRGGAEGFFGQGTRLTVV.

This clonotype showed up many times. The chain carries TRBV12-3 or TRBV12-4 and TRBJ2-7; D is unclear. The ends were cut back, 6 bases at V and 0 bases at J, with 9 bases in the middle. CDR3 length equals 13 residues. The CDR3 bases are TGTGCCAGCAGATACAGTGACTCCTACGAGCAGTACTTC. Residues: CASRYSDSYEQYF.

This clonotype came up a few times. The V and J genes are TRBV11-2 and TRBJ2-3; weak D call: TRBD2 (6 bases). CDR1 and CDR2 from the germline V gene are SGHAT and FQNNGV. The V end was cut by 1 base, the J end by 4 bases, with 12 bases between. This CDR3 contains 15 residues. Here the CDR3 DNA reads TGTGCCAGCAGCTTAGCAGGCGGGGTTTCAGATACGCAGTATTTT. Its translation is CASSLAGGVSDTQYF.

This clonotype was counted many times. The J gene is TRBJ2-1, the V gene TRBV5-1; D gene ambiguous. Germline V lookup: CDR1 SGHRS, CDR2 YFSETQ. V was pared by 1 base and J by 7 bases, with 6 bases between. CDR3 length equals 12 residues. CDR3 coding DNA: TGCGCCAGCAGCTTGACCGAGAATGAGCAGTTCTTC. Protein sequence: CASSLTENEQFF.

This clonotype was counted only a few times. V gene TRBV12-3 or TRBV12-4 combines with J gene TRBJ1-5; D not resolved. This CDR3 has 15 amino acids. Trimming shortened V by 2 bases and J by 0 bases, and 8 bases separated the two germline ends. The CDR3 bases are TGTGCCAGCAGTTTAAGGGAGGGTAGCAATCAGCCCCAGCATTTT. Amino acid sequence: CASSLREGSNQPQHF.

This clonotype was counted only a few times. This sequence joins TRBV6-1 and TRBJ1-4; possible D gene TRBD1, 6 bases. The CDR3 has 16 residues. The V end lost 4 bases, the J end lost 0 bases, and 12 bases lay between the germline ends. Per germline, CDR1 MNHNS and CDR2 SASEGT. Here the CDR3 DNA reads TGTGCCAGCAGTGCGGGGGCGACCTCAACTAATGAAAAACTGTTTTTT. Its protein is CASSAGATSTNEKLFF.

This rearrangement joins TRBV27 to TRBJ1-1; 7 bases agree with TRBD1. The V segment lost 5 bases and the J segment 6 bases; nucleotides outside the gene matches: 6. CDR1 and CDR2 (germline): MNHEY, SMNVEV (reference sequence). The CDR3 runs 13 residues. The CDR3 protein is CASSPTGHAEAFF. As DNA, the CDR3 is TGTGCCAGCAGTCCGACAGGGCACGCTGAAGCTTTCTTT.

Many counts were recorded for this clonotype. The genes are TRBV29-1 and TRBJ2-7, with 9 bases matching TRBD1. The CDR3 consists of 13 residues. Trimming cost V 6 bases and J 4 bases; bases outside gene matches: 7. Germline lookup yields CDR1 SQVTM and CDR2 ANQGSEA. The CDR3 sequence: CSVNLGQGYEQYF. As DNA, the CDR3 is TGCAGCGTGAACCTCGGACAGGGGTACGAGCAGTACTTC.

The chain links TRBV30 to TRBJ1-5, with D perhaps matching TRBD1 (5 bases). The CDR3 loop spans 14 amino acids. Germline V gene lookup returns CDR1 GTSNPN and CDR2 SVGIG (reference sequence). Trimming took off 1 base at V and 9 bases at J, with 16 bases between the two ends. For the CDR3, the DNA is TGTGCCTGGAGTGAGAGCGGGGCCGTTTGGCCCCAGCATTTT. It encodes CAWSESGAVWPQHF.

A remark on this clonotype: A much larger clone differs from this one at a single base, so this may be a read error. The V and J genes are TRBV7-9 and TRBJ2-5; possible D gene TRBD2, 5 bases. V was trimmed by 1 base and J by 5 bases, leaving 11 bases between them. This CDR3 is built from 14 residues. From germline, CDR1 is SEHNR and CDR2 FQNEAQ (reference sequence). The CDR3 region is CASSLGGPWETQYF. The CDR3 DNA sequence: TGTGCCAGCAGCTTAGGAGGGCCTTGGGAGACCCAGTACTTC.

This clonotype was picked up a small number of times. The V gene is TRBV29-1, the J gene TRBJ2-3, with D possibly being TRBD2 (7 bases). Germline loops: CDR1 SQVTM, CDR2 ANQGSEA. CDR3 length equals 13 residues. V dropped 6 bases and J dropped 4 bases, with 14 bases sitting between them. CDR3 amino acids: CSVRGGAPDTQYF. CDR3 DNA sequence: TGCAGCGTGAGGGGGGGGGCTCCAGATACGCAGTATTTT.